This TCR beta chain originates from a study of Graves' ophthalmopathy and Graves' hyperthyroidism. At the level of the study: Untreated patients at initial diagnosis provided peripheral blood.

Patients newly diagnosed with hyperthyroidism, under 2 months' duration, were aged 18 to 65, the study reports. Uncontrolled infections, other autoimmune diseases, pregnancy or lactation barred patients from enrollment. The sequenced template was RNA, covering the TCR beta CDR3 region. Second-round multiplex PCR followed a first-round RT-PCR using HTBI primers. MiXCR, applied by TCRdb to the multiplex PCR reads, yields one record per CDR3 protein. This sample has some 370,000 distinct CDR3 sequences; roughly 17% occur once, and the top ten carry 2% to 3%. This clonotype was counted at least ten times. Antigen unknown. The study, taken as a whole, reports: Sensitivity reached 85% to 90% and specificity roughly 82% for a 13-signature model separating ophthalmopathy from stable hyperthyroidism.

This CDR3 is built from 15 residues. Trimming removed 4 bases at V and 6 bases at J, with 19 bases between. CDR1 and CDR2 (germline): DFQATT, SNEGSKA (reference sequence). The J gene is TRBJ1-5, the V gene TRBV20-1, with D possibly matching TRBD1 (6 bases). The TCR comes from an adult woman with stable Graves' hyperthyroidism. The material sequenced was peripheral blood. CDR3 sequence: CSANPTGRWIQPQHF. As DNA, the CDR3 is TGCAGTGCTAATCCGACAGGAAGATGGATTCAGCCCCAGCATTTT.